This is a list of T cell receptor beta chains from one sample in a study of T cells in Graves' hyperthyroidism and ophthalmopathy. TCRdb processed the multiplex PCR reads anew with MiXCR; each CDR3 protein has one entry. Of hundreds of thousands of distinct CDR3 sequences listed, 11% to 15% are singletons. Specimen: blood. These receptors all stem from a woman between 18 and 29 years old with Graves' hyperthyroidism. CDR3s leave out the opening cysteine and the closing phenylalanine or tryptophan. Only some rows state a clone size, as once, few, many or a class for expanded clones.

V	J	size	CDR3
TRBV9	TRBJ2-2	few	ASSELSGRARNTGELF
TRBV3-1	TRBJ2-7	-	ASSDGLAESYEQY
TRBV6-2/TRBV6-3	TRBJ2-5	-	ASSSIQAGVEIQY
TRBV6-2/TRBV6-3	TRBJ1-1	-	ASSYPGTVTEAF
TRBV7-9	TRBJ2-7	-	ASSLDDRGYHEQY
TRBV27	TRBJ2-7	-	ASSPPGHQAVLLEQY
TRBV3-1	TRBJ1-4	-	ASNGDRGSKLF
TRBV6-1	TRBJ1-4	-	ASSSGTAMATNEKLF
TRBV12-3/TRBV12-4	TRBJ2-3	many	ASSFVLDRADTQY
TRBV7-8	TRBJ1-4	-	ASSPTREKLF
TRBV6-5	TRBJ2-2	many	ASSYSGRAGELF
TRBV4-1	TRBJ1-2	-	ASSQVPSYGYT
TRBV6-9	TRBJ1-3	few	ASSYTGFSGNTIY
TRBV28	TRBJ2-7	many	ASSSLGTTNYEQY